Below are 4 T cell receptor beta chains sequenced from a single sample in a study of control samples from healthy donors and cancer patients (dated by TCRdb to about 2020). The library was made by the immunoSEQ multiplex PCR assay. Here the immuneACCESS table is served through TCRdb, limited to in-frame sequences with V and J called. Missing clones are a known gap in these copies; in checked studies unresolved V genes cover under half, and the rest lacks a known reason. Here the sample has approximately 140,000 clones; about 89% occur a single time. 5.5% to 9% of the sample goes to the ten largest clones. Sequencing input: blood. The receptors come from a young man in good health.

The chain couples TRBV14 to TRBJ2-1; D possibly matches TRBD1 or TRBD2 (5 bases each). The V and J ends lost 6 bases and 8 bases respectively, with 20 bases between them. Germline loops: CDR1 SGHDN, CDR2 FVKESK. This CDR3 is built from 15 residues. The CDR3 sequence: CASRDPGTPEHEQFF. CDR3 sequence (DNA): TGTGCCAGCAGGGACCCCGGGACCCCAGAGCATGAGCAGTTCTTC.

The chain is built from TRBV14 and TRBJ1-2, with TRBD1 as a possible D gene (6 bases). Germline assignment: CDR1 SGHDN and CDR2 FVKESK. The V and J ends lost 6 bases and 8 bases respectively, with 16 bases between them. The length of the CDR3 is 13 residues. The CDR3 loop is CASSQQGLEGYTF. The CDR3 DNA follows: TGTGCCAGCAGTCAACAGGGTTTGGAGGGCTACACCTTC.

This clone has a single count. The rearrangement joins TRBV6-5 to TRBJ1-2, with 7 bases that match TRBD1. V lost 7 bases, J lost 7 bases, and 9 bases stayed unmatched. The germline V gene has CDR1 MNHEY and CDR2 SVGAGI. CDR3 size: 13 residues. The CDR3 nucleotides read TGTGCCAGCAAATACCCGCAGGGGGGTGGCTACACCTTC. This encodes CASKYPQGGGYTF.

The chain carries TRBV5-1 and TRBJ2-5; the D gene could be TRBD1 or TRBD2 (5 bases each). Trimming left V 0 bases short and J 1 base short, with 10 bases between. This CDR3 is 15 amino acids long. Germline CDR1 and CDR2: SGHRS and YFSETQ. DNA of the CDR3: TGCGCCAGCAGCTTGGTGGGGGTGGCCCAAGAGACCCAGTACTTC. It is translated as CASSLVGVAQETQYF.